These 4 T cell receptor beta chains came from one sample sequenced in a study of blood T cell repertoires in COVID-19. Libraries were prepared by immunoSEQ multiplex PCR; TCRdb keeps only in-frame clonotypes and omits some of them. The data contain more than 200,000 clones, roughly 90% of them singletons. The sequenced material came from peripheral blood. These receptors all come from a man aged 70-80 years with acute or convalescent COVID-19.

The J gene is TRBJ1-5, the V gene TRBV7-2; 7 bases align to TRBD1. This CDR3 has 15 residues. Losses at the gene ends were 2 bases for V and 3 bases for J; bases not matched to a gene: 4. Germline V lookup: CDR1 SGHTA, CDR2 FQGNSA. Written as DNA, the CDR3 is TGTGCCAGCAGCTTAAGAGGGGGCGACAATCAGCCCCAGCATTTT. This sequence encodes CASSLRGGDNQPQHF.

V is TRBV7-8 and J is TRBJ1-1, with 10 positions matching TRBD1. The V segment lost 4 bases and the J segment 3 bases; nucleotides outside the gene matches: 5. Looked up from germline, CDR1 is SGHVS and CDR2 is FQNEAQ. The CDR3 has 15 amino acids. The CDR3 bases are TGTGCCAGCAGCTCCCGGACAGGGGGGTACACTGAAGCTTTCTTT. Amino acids: CASSSRTGGYTEAFF.

The chain is built from TRBV4-1 and TRBJ1-5; no clear D gene. This CDR3 region has 14 residues. From germline, CDR1 is MGHRA and CDR2 YSYEKL. Trimming left V 0 bases short and J 4 bases short, with 7 bases between. CDR3: CASSQERGNQPQHF. The CDR3 DNA sequence: TGCGCCAGCAGCCAAGAACGGGGAAATCAGCCCCAGCATTTT.

The chain couples TRBV28 to TRBJ2-1; TRBD2 aligns across 7 bases. Germline-derived CDR1 and CDR2 are MDHEN and SYDVKM. This CDR3 spans 13 amino acids. J was trimmed by 3 bases and V by 5 bases; bases with no gene match: 1. The CDR3 DNA follows: TGTGCCAGCAGTAGCGGGAACTACAATGAGCAGTTCTTC. Its translation: CASSSGNYNEQFF.